These 9 T cell receptor beta chains came from one sample sequenced in a study of Graves' ophthalmopathy and Graves' hyperthyroidism. RNA served as the template for amplifying TCR beta CDR3 regions. Amplification began with first-round RT-PCR using HTBI primers, then second-round multiplex PCR was performed. TCRdb re-derived calls from the multiplex PCR reads in MiXCR, one entry per CDR3 protein. This table holds about 660,000 distinct CDR3 sequences, about two fifths found once. The sequenced sample was peripheral blood. These TCRs come from an adult man with Graves' ophthalmopathy.

The rearrangement uses TRBV25-1 and TRBJ1-3; the D gene is possibly TRBD1 (5 bases). The CDR3 consists of 18 residues. Germline CDR1 reads MGHDK; CDR2 reads SYGVNS. V shed 5 bases and J shed 0 bases, with 20 bases lying between them. DNA of the CDR3: TGTGCCAGCAGTCAATTGACAGTCCAAACTGTCTCTGGAAACACCATATATTTT. It codes for CASSQLTVQTVSGNTIYF.

The V call is TRBV3-1, the J call TRBJ1-1; D uncertain. Trimming pared 0 bases from V and 3 bases from J, leaving 8 bases between. Germline values: CDR1 LGHDT, CDR2 YNNKEL (reference sequence). The CDR3 contains 14 residues. The CDR3 DNA follows: TGTGCCAGCAGCCAAGAGGGTTCGTACACTGAAGCTTTCTTT. Protein: CASSQEGSYTEAFF.

The chain links TRBV9 to TRBJ1-4; no definite D call. V was cut by 6 bases and J by 15 bases, with 9 bases left in between. The CDR3 sequence is 9 residues long. CDR1 SGDLS and CDR2 YYNGEE come from the germline V gene. For the CDR3, the DNA is TGTGCCAGCATAAACATTATGTTTTTT. Amino acid sequence: CASINIMFF.

Notes on this clonotype: A read error may produce the germline difference seen at one junction end. The chain joins TRBV7-2 to TRBJ1-2; 7 bases map to TRBD1. Germline loops: CDR1 SGHTA, CDR2 FQGNSA. The CDR3 extends over 13 amino acids. The CDR3 protein is CASSPRQGLQYVF. Written as DNA, the CDR3 is TGTGCCAGCAGCCCTCGACAGGGACTGCAGTACGTCTTC.

This clonotype occurred many times. The J gene is TRBJ1-2, the V gene TRBV24-1; a weak D match, TRBD1 (5 bases). CDR3 size: 12 residues. Germline V CDR1 and CDR2: KGHDR, SFDVKD. The ends were cut back, 7 bases at V and 2 bases at J, with 7 bases in the middle. CDR3 DNA sequence: TGTGCCACCAGGGACACCAACTATGGCTACACCTTC. This encodes CATRDTNYGYTF.

The chain employs TRBV9 and TRBJ1-2, with D tentatively TRBD1 (5 bases). Deletions cut 4 bases from V and 6 bases from J, with 28 bases between. Germline V gene sequence: CDR1 SGDLS, CDR2 YYNGEE. The CDR3 loop spans 18 amino acids. The DNA for the CDR3 is TGTGCCAGCAGCTTAGAAGCCTTCACCGACGGTGGGGGAAATGGCTACACCTTC. This gives the protein CASSLEAFTDGGGNGYTF.

This chain connects TRBV25-1 to TRBJ2-5; D is possibly TRBD1 or TRBD2 (5 bases each). Trimming removed 8 bases at V and 0 bases at J, with 19 bases between. The length of the CDR3 is 16 residues. Germline CDR1 and CDR2: MGHDK and SYGVNS. The CDR3 sequence is CASSRIGTVDQETQYF. CDR3 nucleotides: TGTGCCAGCTCACGTATTGGGACGGTCGACCAAGAGACCCAGTACTTC.

The chain couples TRBV12-5 to TRBJ1-5; the D gene is possibly TRBD1 (5 bases). CDR1 is LGHNT and CDR2 is FRNRAP in the germline V gene. The CDR3 is 11 amino acids. CDR3 loop: CAREGNQPQHF. Here the CDR3 DNA reads TGTGCCAGGGAGGGCAATCAGCCCCAGCATTTT.

This clonotype was recorded many times. The chain has TRBV4-3 and TRBJ2-5, with D perhaps TRBD2 (6 bases). Germline V gene lookup returns CDR1 LGHNA and CDR2 YSLEER. The CDR3 is 15 residues long. V was shortened by 0 bases and J by 6 bases, with 14 bases between the two germline ends. CDR3 amino acids: CASSQEYRGKKTQYF. CDR3 sequence (DNA): TGCGCCAGCAGCCAAGAATATCGGGGGAAGAAGACCCAGTACTTC.